This entry concerns a single TCR beta chain. Its antigen is undetermined. This record belongs to a study of T cell responses to AZD1222 COVID-19 vaccine. This CDR3 region has 14 residues. The ends were cut back, 1 base at V and 8 bases at J, with 11 bases in the middle. The germline V gene encodes CDR1 SNHLY and CDR2 FYNNEI. The method was immunoSEQ multiplex PCR; TCRdb's version includes in-frame clones alone and lacks a portion of them. The sample consists of 180,000 or so clones, over 85% of them appearing once. Study-level results: Donors, mostly white British, included more females; clonal diversity was possibly underestimated.

The sequence derives from an adult who received the MenACWY meningococcal vaccine as a control. The material was peripheral blood, obtained 28 days after the second dose of the MenACWY control vaccine. The rearrangement links TRBV2 to TRBJ2-2; D uncertain. The CDR3 DNA sequence: TGTGCCAGCAGTGAAGGGGCCCTCAGGGGGGAGCTGTTTTTT. This translates into CASSEGALRGELFF.